Sequencing of this T cell receptor beta chain was carried out in a study of OX40 agonist ivuxolimab in advanced cancers. The V end was cut by 3 bases, the J end by 7 bases, with 7 bases between. The germline CDR1 and CDR2 sequences are MNHNS and SASEGT. This CDR3 has 11 residues. This table comes from immunoSEQ multiplex PCR, and its TCRdb copy is limited to in-frame clones, with some not included. The sample has around 79,000 clones, approximately 85% seen once; the top ten hold roughly 0.66%. The clonotype was recovered from an adult with an advanced solid tumor such as melanoma, head and neck, liver or kidney cancer. This sample comprised CD4+ or CD8+ T cells sorted from blood, obtained in a trial of the OX40 agonist ivuxolimab. The chain links TRBV6-1 to TRBJ2-7; D gene ambiguous. The CDR3 loop reads CASSERWEQYF. The CDR3 coding sequence is TGTGCCAGCAGTGAGCGCTGGGAGCAGTACTTC.